The 32 T cell receptor beta chains reported below all come from one sample, sequenced in a study of T cell repertoires in cytomegalovirus infection. TCRdb passed the reads through MiXCR, listing each CDR3 protein once. The profile covers a few hundred thousand distinct CDR3 sequences, with roughly 34% appearing a single time and approximately 13% taken by the ten largest. These receptors lack a known antigen. The source material was cultured PBMCs, sampled from culture after CMV antigen stimulation. These TCRs come from a human donor in good health (CMV status not recorded). Some clones in this sample may be carry-over from other donors' samples.

CDR3 amino acids: CAWSLGTSVNEQFF. DNA of the CDR3: TGTGCCTGGAGTCTCGGGACTAGCGTCAATGAGCAGTTCTTC. V is TRBV30 and J is TRBJ2-1; TRBD2 matches 10 bases. Trimming removed 2 bases from V and 6 bases from J; junction bases left unmatched: 4. The CDR3 length is 14 residues. Germline values: CDR1 GTSNPN, CDR2 SVGIG (reference sequence).

The J gene is TRBJ2-7, the V gene TRBV3-1; 9 bases map to TRBD2. In germline, CDR1 is LGHDT, CDR2 YNNKEL (reference sequence). The CDR3 covers 14 residues. The trim removed 2 bases at V and 6 bases at J, leaving 5 bases unmatched. The CDR3: CASSQRSGSSEQYF. CDR3 bases: TGTGCCAGCAGCCAACGTAGCGGGAGCAGCGAGCAGTACTTC.

The chain has TRBV4-1 and TRBJ2-1, with D hard to call. The CDR3 contains 14 residues. Germline CDR1 is MGHRA and CDR2 is YSYEKL. The ends were cut back, 5 bases at V and 10 bases at J, with 18 bases in the middle. CDR3 nucleotides: TGCGCCAGCAGCGGAGAGAGGATGGGGTACGAGCAGTTCTTC. It is translated as CASSGERMGYEQFF.

The chain recombines TRBV27 with TRBJ1-4; 10 bases map to TRBD1. CDR1 and CDR2 (germline): MNHEY, SMNVEV (reference sequence). With 3 bases clipped from V and 7 bases from J, the junction kept 8 bases outside the gene matches. The CDR3 has 16 amino acids. The CDR3 coding sequence is TGTGCCAGCAGTTTGCGGACAGGGGGAGGTAGTGAAAAACTGTTTTTT. The encoded protein is CASSLRTGGGSEKLFF.

There are a few counts of this clonotype. This chain connects TRBV29-1 to TRBJ1-2; TRBD1 agrees at 7 bases. V gave up 4 bases and J gave up 5 bases; unmatched junction bases: 7. The CDR3 covers 13 residues. Germline values: CDR1 SQVTM, CDR2 ANQGSEA. The CDR3 loop reads CSVATGKDYGYTF. The CDR3, as DNA: TGCAGCGTTGCGACAGGGAAGGATTATGGCTACACCTTC.

This clonotype has a handful of counts. V usage is TRBV2 and J usage is TRBJ1-2; 10 nucleotides match TRBD1. Germline V lookup: CDR1 SNHLY, CDR2 FYNNEI. The trim removed 5 bases at V and 6 bases at J, leaving 6 bases unmatched. The length of the CDR3 is 14 residues. CDR3 nucleotide sequence: TGTGCCAGCAGTCCAGACAGGGGGCGTGATGGCTACACCTTC. Protein product: CASSPDRGRDGYTF.

The chain recombines TRBV11-2 with TRBJ1-2; tentative D call: TRBD1 (5 bases). CDR3 size: 16 residues. Trimming removed 0 bases from V and 6 bases from J, with 17 bases in between. Germline CDR1 reads SGHAT; CDR2 reads FQNNGV. CDR3 coding DNA: TGTGCCAGCAGCTTAGACCCTGAGGGGCCCAGGAATGGCTACACCTTC. Protein product: CASSLDPEGPRNGYTF.

This chain uses TRBV12-3 or TRBV12-4 with TRBJ1-4, with a tentative D call TRBD1 (5 bases). V was trimmed by 6 bases and J by 0 bases, leaving 11 bases between them. CDR3 length: 15 amino acids. The CDR3 spells CASSLQGPTNEKLFF. The CDR3 DNA sequence: TGTGCCAGCAGCCTTCAGGGCCCAACTAATGAAAAACTGTTTTTT.

This clonotype was observed at least ten times. This sequence joins TRBV7-2 and TRBJ2-7; perhaps TRBD2 as D (5 bases). Trimming shortened V by 2 bases and J by 6 bases, and 11 bases separated the two germline ends. Germline V lookup: CDR1 SGHTA, CDR2 FQGNSA. The CDR3 covers 13 residues. The CDR3 protein is CASSLQNRGEQYV. DNA for the CDR3: TGTGCCAGCAGCTTACAGAACCGGGGCGAGCAGTACGTC.

This clonotype was counted only a few times. V usage is TRBV19 and J usage is TRBJ2-3; no firm D call. The CDR3 has 14 residues. In germline, CDR1 is LNHDA, CDR2 SQIVND (reference sequence). Trimming removed 4 bases from V and 4 bases from J, with 12 bases in between. The CDR3 DNA sequence: TGTGCCAGTAGTAGCCAACTAAGGTCAGATACGCAGTATTTT. Translated: CASSSQLRSDTQYF.

This clonotype was seen only a few times. The gene calls are TRBV9 and TRBJ1-4; TRBD1 might be the D (6 bases). The V end was cut by 3 bases, the J end by 4 bases, with 16 bases between. This CDR3 is built from 16 residues. Germline CDR1 SGDLS, CDR2 YYNGEE. CDR3 nucleotides: TGTGCCAGCAGCGCCTACCCCGGACAGTTTAATGAAAAACTGTTTTTT. Protein sequence: CASSAYPGQFNEKLFF. Using reference TRBV9 and TRBJ1-4 for the parts outside the CDR3, the full variable domain is DSGVTQTPKHLITATGQRVTLRCSPRSGDLSVYWYQQSLDQGLQFLIQYYNGEERAKGNILERFSAQQFPDLHSELNLSSLELGDSALYFCASSAYPGQFNEKLFFGSGTQLSVL.

This sequence joins TRBV7-9 and TRBJ2-5; TRBD2 agrees at 13 bases. V was pared by 9 bases and J by 5 bases, with 3 bases of the junction left unmatched. This CDR3 has 13 residues. CDR1 and CDR2 from the germline V gene are SEHNR and FQNEAQ (reference sequence). The CDR3 bases are TGTGCCAGTCTGACTAGCGGGAGGGAGACCCAGTACTTC. As protein: CASLTSGRETQYF. The whole variable domain, filled in from reference TRBV7-9 and TRBJ2-5, reads DTGVSQNPRHKITKRGQNVTFRCDPISEHNRLYWYRQTLGQGPEFLTYFQNEAQLEKSRLLSDRFSAERPKGSFSTLEIQRTEQGDSAMYLCASLTSGRETQYFGPGTRLLVL.

The chain employs TRBV12-3 or TRBV12-4 and TRBJ2-3; TRBD2 matches 7 bases. The CDR3 has 16 amino acids. V lost 4 bases to trimming and J lost 2 bases; unmatched junction nucleotides: 9. The CDR3, as DNA: TGTGCCAGCAGTTCGCCTTGGGGGGGAACCACAGATACGCAGTATTTT. As protein: CASSSPWGGTTDTQYF.

This clonotype was picked up one time. The chain links TRBV19 to TRBJ2-2; 16 bases agree with TRBD2. J gave up 4 bases and V 6 bases, and 14 bases lay outside the gene matches. CDR3 size: 20 residues. Germline loops: CDR1 LNHDA, CDR2 SQIVND (reference sequence). CDR3 loop: CASSRRPGTSGRGGTGELFF. DNA of the CDR3: TGTGCCAGTAGCAGGCGTCCCGGGACTAGCGGGAGGGGGGGCACCGGGGAGCTGTTTTTT.

The chain couples TRBV9 to TRBJ2-1; 14 nucleotides align to TRBD2. The germline gives CDR1 SGDLS, CDR2 YYNGEE. This CDR3 is 20 amino acids long. V shed 4 bases and J 7 bases; nucleotides not matched to a gene: 19. In DNA form, the CDR3 reads TGTGCCAGCAGCTCCAACCTCGGACTAGCGGGAGGACGCAGAGAAAATGAGCAGTTCTTC. It translates to CASSSNLGLAGGRRENEQFF. The full variable domain, completed using reference TRBV9 and TRBJ2-1, is DSGVTQTPKHLITATGQRVTLRCSPRSGDLSVYWYQQSLDQGLQFLIQYYNGEERAKGNILERFSAQQFPDLHSELNLSSLELGDSALYFCASSSNLGLAGGRRENEQFFGPGTRLTVL.

This clonotype was seen more than once but under ten times. The CDR3 loop is CASSSSVQNIQYF. In DNA, the CDR3 is TGTGCCAGCAGCTCCTCCGTCCAAAACATTCAGTACTTC. This sequence joins TRBV7-2 and TRBJ2-4, with D uncertain. CDR1 and CDR2 from the germline V gene are SGHTA and FQGNSA. V lost 4 bases, J lost 5 bases, and 9 bases lay in between. The CDR3 extends over 13 amino acids.

For this clonotype: Its ends do not fully match the called genes, so a read error is possible. The rearrangement uses TRBV7-2 and TRBJ2-7; the D is unclear. The CDR3 length is 16 residues. CDR1 SGHTA and CDR2 FQGNSA come from the germline V gene. CDR3 nucleotide sequence: TGTCCCAGCAGCTTAGGGTGGACCCCCGGTGGGTACGAGCAGTACTTC. Its protein product is CPSSLGWTPGGYEQYF.

This chain links TRBV11-2 with TRBJ2-7; D is unresolved. The CDR3 has 16 residues. V lost 1 base and J 0 bases, leaving 13 bases between the germline ends. CDR1 is SGHAT, CDR2 FQNNGV, per germline. The CDR3 loop reads CASSLADGPSSYEQYF. DNA of the CDR3: TGTGCCAGCAGCTTAGCTGACGGACCCAGCTCCTACGAGCAGTACTTC.

V usage is TRBV7-2 and J usage is TRBJ2-1; 10 positions match TRBD2. Germline V gene lookup returns CDR1 SGHTA and CDR2 FQGNSA. This CDR3 comprises 17 residues. With V trimmed by 1 base and J by 0 bases, 3 bases remained unmatched. CDR3 sequence (DNA): TGTGCCAGCAGCTTAGTGGCTAGCGGGGGCTCCTACAATGAGCAGTTCTTC. Its translation is CASSLVASGGSYNEQFF.

J is TRBJ2-5 and V is TRBV7-2; a weak D match, TRBD2 (6 bases). Deletions cut 5 bases from V and 5 bases from J, with 21 bases between. The germline CDR1 and CDR2 sequences are SGHTA and FQGNSA. There are 16 residues in the CDR3. The CDR3 here is CASSLGTGRTGETQYF. For the CDR3, the DNA is TGTGCCAGCAGCCTCGGGACTGGGAGGACTGGTGAGACCCAGTACTTC. Using reference TRBV7-2 and TRBJ2-5 for the parts outside the CDR3, the full variable domain is GAGVSQSPSNKVTEKGKDVELRCDPISGHTALYWYRQSLGQGLEFLIYFQGNSAPDKSGLPSDRFSAERTGGSVSTLTIQRTQQEDSAVYLCASSLGTGRTGETQYFGPGTRLLVL.

J is TRBJ2-7 and V is TRBV12-3 or TRBV12-4; D may correspond to TRBD1 or TRBD2 (6 bases each). V was cut by 9 bases and J by 0 bases, with 21 bases left in between. The CDR3 totals 16 residues. The CDR3 coding sequence is TGTGCCAGTCGGGGGTGGGGGGCCAAGGCCTCCTACGAGCAGTACTTC. Its translation: CASRGWGAKASYEQYF.

The chain recombines TRBV7-2 with TRBJ2-7; TRBD1 aligns across 8 bases. V lost 5 bases to trimming and J lost 1 base; unmatched junction nucleotides: 7. The germline V gene has CDR1 SGHTA and CDR2 FQGNSA. There are 15 residues in the CDR3. The CDR3 here is CASSPRDRLSYEQYF. The CDR3 DNA sequence: TGTGCCAGCAGCCCCCGGGACAGGCTTTCCTACGAGCAGTACTTC.

For this clonotype: The germline gene is not matched at one end of the junction; a read error may be the cause. V is TRBV7-3 and J is TRBJ2-1; TRBD2 aligns across 12 bases. CDR3 length: 16 residues. From germline, CDR1 is SGHTA and CDR2 FQGTGA. The CDR3 here is CASSLTGLAGPNEQFF. CDR3 nucleotide sequence: TGTGCCAGCAGCCTAACCGGACTAGCGGGACCCAATGAGCAGTTCTTC.

The chain carries TRBV23-1 and TRBJ1-5; no definite D call. TRBV23-1 is given ORF status, its function remaining uncertain. This CDR3 has 19 amino acids. Trimming pared 3 bases from V and 0 bases from J, leaving 21 bases between. The CDR3 reads CASSHAYRRNRFSNQPQHF. The CDR3 coding sequence is TGCGCCAGCAGTCACGCCTACCGACGGAACAGATTTAGCAATCAGCCCCAGCATTTT.

The chain joins TRBV9 to TRBJ2-5; 12 bases map to TRBD2. The germline gives CDR1 SGDLS, CDR2 YYNGEE. The CDR3 is 18 amino acids. The V segment lost 0 bases and the J segment 7 bases; nucleotides outside the gene matches: 13. For the CDR3, the DNA is TGTGCCAGCAGCGTAGATATTTACGGGACTAGCGGGTTCGGGACCCAGTACTTC. The encoded protein is CASSVDIYGTSGFGTQYF. The whole variable domain, filled in from reference TRBV9 and TRBJ2-5, reads DSGVTQTPKHLITATGQRVTLRCSPRSGDLSVYWYQQSLDQGLQFLIQYYNGEERAKGNILERFSAQQFPDLHSELNLSSLELGDSALYFCASSVDIYGTSGFGTQYFGPGTRLLVL.

This sequence joins TRBV12-3 or TRBV12-4 and TRBJ2-1; D call uncertain. V shed 2 bases and J shed 0 bases, with 8 bases lying between them. This CDR3 comprises 15 residues. This chain's CDR3 is CASSLKGGSYNEQFF. Written as DNA, the CDR3 is TGTGCCAGCAGTTTAAAAGGCGGCTCCTACAATGAGCAGTTCTTC.

This chain links TRBV7-2 with TRBJ2-1, with D unclear. The germline V gene encodes CDR1 SGHTA and CDR2 FQGNSA. The CDR3 consists of 15 residues. Trimming stripped 4 bases from V and 2 bases from J, with 12 bases between. The CDR3 here is CASSSQARAYNEQFF. The CDR3 nucleotides read TGTGCCAGCAGCTCTCAGGCGCGCGCCTACAATGAGCAGTTCTTC.

The chain recombines TRBV7-2 with TRBJ1-1, with a weak D call TRBD1 (6 bases). Germline loops: CDR1 SGHTA, CDR2 FQGNSA. V was clipped by 5 bases and J by 3 bases, with 28 bases between them. This CDR3 has 19 amino acids. The CDR3 region has the DNA TGTGCCAGCAGCCTCCGGGGGGGGACACCACAGGGAAAGGACACTGAAGCTTTCTTT. It encodes CASSLRGGTPQGKDTEAFF.

This clonotype was seen a handful of times. The rearrangement links TRBV3-1 to TRBJ2-3; 12 bases fit TRBD2. Germline-derived CDR1 and CDR2 are LGHDT and YNNKEL (reference sequence). The V gene end was trimmed by 7 bases and the J gene end by 0 bases; junction bases not matched to a gene: 2. The CDR3 loop spans 15 amino acids. In DNA form, the CDR3 reads TGTGCCAGCATCGGGACTAGCGGGAGCACAGATACGCAGTATTTT. Protein sequence: CASIGTSGSTDTQYF.

This sequence joins TRBV19 and TRBJ1-1; 9 bases agree with TRBD1. V gave up 6 bases and J gave up 5 bases; unmatched junction bases: 10. The CDR3 is 15 residues long. Per germline, CDR1 LNHDA and CDR2 SQIVND (reference sequence). CDR3 loop: CASRTTTGGGTEAFF. The CDR3 DNA is TGTGCCAGTAGAACCACGACAGGGGGAGGGACTGAAGCTTTCTTT.

This clonotype was seen ten or more times. The J gene is TRBJ1-2, the V gene TRBV30; D is unresolved. This CDR3 is 14 amino acids long. CDR1 and CDR2 from the germline V gene are GTSNPN and SVGIG (reference sequence). V dropped 0 bases and J dropped 4 bases, with 12 bases sitting between them. The CDR3 DNA reads TGTGCCTGGAGTGTTCCCCCGAGAGTCTATGGCTACACCTTC. Translation gives CAWSVPPRVYGYTF.

This chain joins TRBV28 and TRBJ2-5; a possible D gene is TRBD1 (5 bases). The germline V gene encodes CDR1 MDHEN and CDR2 SYDVKM. V was pared by 7 bases and J by 1 base, with 22 bases between. The CDR3 runs to 17 residues. The CDR3 nucleotides read TGTGCCAGCACCCAAGGGCTAGGGGCAAGGGTCCAAGAGACCCAGTACTTC. Translation: CASTQGLGARVQETQYF. Filled out from reference TRBV28 and TRBJ2-5, the complete variable domain reads DVKVTQSSRYLVKRTGEKVFLECVQDMDHENMFWYRQDPGLGLRLIYFSYDVKMKEKGDIPEGYSVSREKKERFSLILESASTNQTSMYLCASTQGLGARVQETQYFGPGTRLLVL.